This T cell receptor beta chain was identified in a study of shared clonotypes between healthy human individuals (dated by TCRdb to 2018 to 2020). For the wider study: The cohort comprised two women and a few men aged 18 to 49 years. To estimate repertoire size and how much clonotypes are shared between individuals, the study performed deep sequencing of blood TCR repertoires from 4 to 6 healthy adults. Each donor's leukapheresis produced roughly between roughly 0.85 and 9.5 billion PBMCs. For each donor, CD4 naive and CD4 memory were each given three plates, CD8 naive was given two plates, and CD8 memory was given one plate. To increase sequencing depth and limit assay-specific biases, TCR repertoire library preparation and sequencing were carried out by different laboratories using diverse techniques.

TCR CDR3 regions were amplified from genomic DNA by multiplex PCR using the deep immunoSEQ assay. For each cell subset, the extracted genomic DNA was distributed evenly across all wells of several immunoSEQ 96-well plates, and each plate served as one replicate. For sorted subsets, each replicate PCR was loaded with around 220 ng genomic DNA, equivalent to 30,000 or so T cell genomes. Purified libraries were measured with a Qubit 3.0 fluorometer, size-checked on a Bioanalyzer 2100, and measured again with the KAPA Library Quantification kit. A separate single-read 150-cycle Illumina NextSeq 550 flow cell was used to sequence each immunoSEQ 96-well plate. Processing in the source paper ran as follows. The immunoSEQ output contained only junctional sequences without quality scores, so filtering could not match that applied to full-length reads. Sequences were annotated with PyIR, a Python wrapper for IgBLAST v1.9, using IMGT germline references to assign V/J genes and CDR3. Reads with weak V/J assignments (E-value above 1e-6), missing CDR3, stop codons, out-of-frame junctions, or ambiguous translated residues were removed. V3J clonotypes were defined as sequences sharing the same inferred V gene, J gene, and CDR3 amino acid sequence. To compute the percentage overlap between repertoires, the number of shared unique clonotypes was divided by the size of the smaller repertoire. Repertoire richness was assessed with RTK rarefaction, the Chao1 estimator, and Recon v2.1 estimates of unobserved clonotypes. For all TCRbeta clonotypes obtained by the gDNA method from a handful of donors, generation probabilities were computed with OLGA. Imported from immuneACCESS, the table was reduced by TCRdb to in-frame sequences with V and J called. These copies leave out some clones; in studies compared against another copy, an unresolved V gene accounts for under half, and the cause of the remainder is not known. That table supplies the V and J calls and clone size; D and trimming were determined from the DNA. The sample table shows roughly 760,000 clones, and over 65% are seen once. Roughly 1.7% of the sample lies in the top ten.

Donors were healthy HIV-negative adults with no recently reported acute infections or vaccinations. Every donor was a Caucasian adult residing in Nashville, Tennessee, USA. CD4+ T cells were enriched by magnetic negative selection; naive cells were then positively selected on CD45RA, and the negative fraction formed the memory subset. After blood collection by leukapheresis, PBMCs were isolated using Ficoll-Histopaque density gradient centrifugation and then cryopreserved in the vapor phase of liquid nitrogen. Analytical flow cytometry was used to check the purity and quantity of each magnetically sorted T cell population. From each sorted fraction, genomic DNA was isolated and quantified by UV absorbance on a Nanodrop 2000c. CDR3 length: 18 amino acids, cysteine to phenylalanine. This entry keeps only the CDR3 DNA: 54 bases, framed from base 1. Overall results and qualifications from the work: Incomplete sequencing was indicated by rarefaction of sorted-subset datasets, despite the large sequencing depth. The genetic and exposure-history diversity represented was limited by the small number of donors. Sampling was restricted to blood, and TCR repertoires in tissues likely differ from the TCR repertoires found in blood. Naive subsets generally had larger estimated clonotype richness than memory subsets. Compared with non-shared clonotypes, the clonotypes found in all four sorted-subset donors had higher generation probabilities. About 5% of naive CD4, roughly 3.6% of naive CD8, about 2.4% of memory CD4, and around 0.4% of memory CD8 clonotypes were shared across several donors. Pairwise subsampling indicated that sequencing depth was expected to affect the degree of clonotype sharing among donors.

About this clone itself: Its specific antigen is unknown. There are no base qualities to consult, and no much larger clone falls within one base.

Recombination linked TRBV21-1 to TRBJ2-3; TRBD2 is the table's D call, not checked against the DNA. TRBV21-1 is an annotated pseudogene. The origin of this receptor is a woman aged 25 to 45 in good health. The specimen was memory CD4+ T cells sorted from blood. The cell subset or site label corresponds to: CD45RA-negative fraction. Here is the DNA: TGTGCCAGCAGCAAAGCCCCGTGGGGGGGCCAGACGACAGATACGCAGTATTTT. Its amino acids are CASSKAPWGGQTTDTQYF.